A selection of T cell receptor beta chains follows, all from one sample in a study of blood T cell repertoires in COVID-19. Produced via immunoSEQ multiplex PCR; TCRdb's table is partial and in-frame only. The table includes about 74,000 clones, 70% to 90% detected once. Specimen: peripheral blood. The receptors stem from a man in his sixties or seventies with active or convalescent COVID-19. CDR3s include the opening cysteine and the closing phenylalanine or tryptophan. D genes are given only for firm matches. Size is omitted from some rows. Given values are once, few, many or a class for expanded clones.

>TRBJ1-1|NA|TRBV4-2|NA
TGTGCCAGCAGCCAAGATGGGGGCGGGGGCGCAAGGGCTTTCTTT
CASSQDGGGGARAFF
>TRBJ1-2|NA|TRBV5-1|TRBD1
TGCGCCAGCAGATCAGGGACAGGGAACTATGGCTACACCTTC
CASRSGTGNYGYTF
>TRBJ1-3|NA|TRBV7-9|NA
TGTGCCAGCAGCTTAGGATCAGAAGGAAACACCATATATTTT
CASSLGSEGNTIYF
>TRBJ1-2|NA|TRBV27|TRBD1
TGTGCCAGCCGAGACCGGGACAGAGAGGTCTATGGCTACACCTTC
CASRDRDREVYGYTF
>TRBJ1-1|few|TRBV27|NA
TGTGCCAGCGGCCCACGGGGGGTGGAAGCTTTCTTT
CASGPRGVEAFF
>TRBJ1-2|NA|TRBV11-3|TRBD1
TGTGCCAGCAGCGAACAGGGGCTGGAGGGATATGGCTACACCTTC
CASSEQGLEGYGYTF
>TRBJ1-4|NA|TRBV6-6|NA
TGTGCCAGCAGTTACGGGGGCCCCGAGAATGAAAAACTGTTTTTT
CASSYGGPENEKLFF
>TRBJ1-2|NA|TRBV29-1|TRBD1
TGCAGCGTTGTCGGTGGCCGGGACAGTCTGTACACCTTC
CSVVGGRDSLYTF
>TRBJ2-2|NA|TRBV5-1|TRBD2
TGCGCCAGCAGCGAAGGGACTACCACTGACACCGGGGAGCTGTTTTTT
CASSEGTTTDTGELFF
>TRBJ1-6|NA|TRBV7-9|NA
TGTGCCAGCAGCAGGGGACGAGGATCACCCCTCCACTTT
CASSRGRGSPLHF
>TRBJ1-6|once|TRBV18|NA
TGTGCCAGCTCACCACAGGGGCGGGAAGCACCCCTCCACTTT
CASSPQGREAPLHF
>TRBJ1-3|once|TRBV30|NA
TGTGCCTGGTCGGGGATCTCTGGAAACACCATATATTTT
CAWSGISGNTIYF
>TRBJ2-2|NA|TRBV28|NA
TGTGCCAGCAGTTTAGGTGGAGGGAAAACCGGGGAGCTGTTTTTT
CASSLGGGKTGELFF
>TRBJ2-1|once|TRBV4-1|TRBD2
TGCGCCAGCAGCCAAAGCTCCAGCGGGAACTCTAGGGAGCAGTTCTTC
CASSQSSSGNSREQFF
>TRBJ2-2|NA|TRBV7-8|TRBD1
TGTGCCAGCAGCATATGGACAGGGGATCACGGGGAGCTGTTTTTT
CASSIWTGDHGELFF
>TRBJ1-3|few|TRBV6-5|NA
TGTGCCAGCAGGGCGGTATTGGGCTCTGGAAACACCATATATTTT
CASRAVLGSGNTIYF
>TRBJ2-7|NA|TRBV10-1|TRBD1
TGCGCCAGCAGCAACCGAGGACAGGCCTTGGGAGAGCAGTACTTC
CASSNRGQALGEQYF
>TRBJ2-1|NA|TRBV5-6|NA
TGTGCCAGCAGCCCCGGGAGAGTGAGGAGTGAGCAGTTCTTC
CASSPGRVRSEQFF
>TRBJ2-1|NA|TRBV2|NA
TGTGCCAGCAGTGATGGGGTTCTTACGGGGAATGAGCAGTTCTTC
CASSDGVLTGNEQFF
>TRBJ2-3|NA|TRBV2|TRBD2
TGTGCCAGCAGAGCGGGACTCCAGCAGGGAAGCACAGATACGCAGTATTTT
CASRAGLQQGSTDTQYF
>TRBJ1-2|NA|TRBV14|TRBD1
TGTGCCAGCAGCCAAGGTCGACAGGGTAGAGCCTATGGCTACACCTTC
CASSQGRQGRAYGYTF
>TRBJ1-1|NA|TRBV10-2|NA
TGCGCCAGCAGACACAGTTTGAACACTGAAGCTTTCTTT
CASRHSLNTEAFF
>TRBJ2-5|few|TRBV10-2|NA
TGCGCCAGCAGTGCTCTATCCCGAGAGACCCAGTACTTC
CASSALSRETQYF
>TRBJ2-7|NA|TRBV7-8|NA
TGTGCCAGCAGCTTACAGCAGGGGCCTTCCTACGAGCAGTACTTC
CASSLQQGPSYEQYF
>TRBJ2-5|NA|TRBV29-1|TRBD1
TGCAGCGTTGAGACGGGACAGGAGACCCAGTACTTC
CSVETGQETQYF
>TRBJ1-3|NA|TRBV12-3/TRBV12-4|NA
TGTGCCAGCAGTTTGAGCGGTGGAAACACCATATATTTT
CASSLSGGNTIYF
>TRBJ1-6|once|TRBV28|TRBD1
TGTGCCAGCAGTTCCTGGGGGGGTGGACAGGGGGATTCACCCCTCCACTTT
CASSSWGGGQGDSPLHF
>TRBJ1-3|NA|TRBV5-6|NA
TGTGCCAGCAGCTTATCCATGCGGGGCACCATATATTTT
CASSLSMRGTIYF
>TRBJ2-5|NA|TRBV5-4|NA
TGTGCCAGCAGCTTGGGGCCGGGAGAGACCCAGTACTTC
CASSLGPGETQYF
>TRBJ2-3|NA|TRBV5-1|TRBD2
TGCGCCAGCAGCCCCCCGGTCGGTAGCGGGAGCACAGATACGCAGTATTTT
CASSPPVGSGSTDTQYF
>TRBJ1-1|NA|TRBV2|TRBD1
TGTGCCAGCAGTCTACAGGGGGCCGGCACTGAAGCTTTCTTT
CASSLQGAGTEAFF
>TRBJ1-1|NA|TRBV11-3|NA
TGTGCCAGCAGCGAAGACAGGAACACTGAAGCTTTCTTT
CASSEDRNTEAFF
>TRBJ2-1|NA|TRBV18|TRBD2
TGTGCCAGCTCACCCGCTGGTAGCGGGGGGACAGACAATGAGCAGTTCTTC
CASSPAGSGGTDNEQFF
>TRBJ1-2|NA|TRBV24-1|TRBD1
TGTGCCACCAGTGATTCGACAGGGATCCATGGCTACACCTTC
CATSDSTGIHGYTF
>TRBJ2-1|NA|TRBV20-1|NA
TGCAGTGCTAGTGTATCGGCGGGCTTTAGCTCCTACAATGAGCAGTTCTTC
CSASVSAGFSSYNEQFF
>TRBJ2-2|NA|TRBV6-1|TRBD2
TGTGCCAGCAGAGAACGGACTAGCGGGATAACCGGGGAGCTGTTTTTT
CASRERTSGITGELFF
>TRBJ2-5|NA|TRBV3-1/TRBV3-2|NA
TGTGCCAGCAGCCGACGGACTTCCCAAGAGACCCAGTACTTC
CASSRRTSQETQYF
>TRBJ1-6|NA|TRBV6-5|TRBD1
TGTGCCAGCAGTTACTCGACCGGGACAGGGTTTTCACCCCTCCACTTT
CASSYSTGTGFSPLHF
>TRBJ1-6|NA|TRBV28|TRBD1
TGTGCCAGCAGTGGGCCGGGACAGGGTGTCTCACCCCTCCACTTT
CASSGPGQGVSPLHF
>TRBJ2-5|NA|TRBV18|NA
TGTGCCAGCATGCAGGATCCATCCCAAGAGACCCAGTACTTC
CASMQDPSQETQYF
>TRBJ1-2|NA|TRBV23-1|TRBD1
TGCGCCAGCAGTCAATCGGGGACAGGATCAGGAAGAGGCTATGGCTACACCTTC
CASSQSGTGSGRGYGYTF
>TRBJ1-1|NA|TRBV25-1|NA
TGTGCCAGCATACCCCGGGGGAACACTGAAGCTTTCTTT
CASIPRGNTEAFF
>TRBJ2-1|NA|TRBV24-1|NA
TGTGCCACCAGTGACCCTCGACAGAAATTTTACAATGAGCAGTTCTTC
CATSDPRQKFYNEQFF
>TRBJ1-1|NA|TRBV25-1|NA
TGTGCCAGCAGGCCGGAAACCTACAGGAGCATGAACACTGAAGCTTTCTTT
CASRPETYRSMNTEAFF
>TRBJ2-5|NA|TRBV9|TRBD2
TGTGCCAGCAGCGCAGCGAGCGGGAGGGGGCAAGAGACCCAGTACTTC
CASSAASGRGQETQYF
>TRBJ2-1|NA|TRBV7-9|TRBD2
TGTGCCAGCAGCTTAGACCGAAGGGGACTAGCGGGAGTTAATGAGCAGTTCTTC
CASSLDRRGLAGVNEQFF
>TRBJ2-5|NA|TRBV15|NA
TGTGCCACCAGCAGAGTACGGGCTGGGGGCTTCGAGACCCAGTACTTC
CATSRVRAGGFETQYF
>TRBJ1-2|NA|TRBV6-4|NA
TGTGCCAGCAGTGACTCTCCAGGGGTCGGTAGTGGCTACACCTTC
CASSDSPGVGSGYTF
>TRBJ1-3|NA|TRBV30|NA
TGTGGCGGCAGGGAATCAGGAAACACCATATATTTT
CGGRESGNTIYF
>TRBJ1-1|few|TRBV11-2|NA
TGTGCCAGCAGAATATTGGGTTCGGGAGCTTTCTTT
CASRILGSGAFF
>TRBJ2-5|NA|TRBV5-1|NA
TGCGCCAGCAGCTTGGTTGCGGCTAACCAAGAGACCCAGTACTTC
CASSLVAANQETQYF
>TRBJ2-2|NA|TRBV5-4|TRBD2
TGTGCCAGCAGACTGGAGGACGGCGGGAGGGGGAACGGGGAGCTGTTTTTT
CASRLEDGGRGNGELFF
>TRBJ1-2|once|TRBV28|NA
TGTGCCAGCAGGGGGGGAGGGGAAGGTCGGTATGGCTACACCTTC
CASRGGGEGRYGYTF
>TRBJ1-4|NA|TRBV19|NA
TGTGCCAGTAGTAACCCCGGGGGGCCGGGTGAAAAACTGTTTTTT
CASSNPGGPGEKLFF
>TRBJ1-5|NA|TRBV19|TRBD1
TGTGCCAGTAAATCATCCGGGACAGGTCGTTTAGTCCGAAATCAGCCCCAGCATTTT
CASKSSGTGRLVRNQPQHF
>TRBJ1-5|NA|TRBV5-5|NA
TGTGCCAGCAGCTTGTATAGCAATCAGCCCCAGCATTTT
CASSLYSNQPQHF
>TRBJ2-7|NA|TRBV5-5|TRBD2
TGTGCCAGCAGCCATAGCGGGAATGCGGCGGGGGAGCAGTACTTC
CASSHSGNAAGEQYF